This entry lists 21 T cell receptor beta chains sequenced from one sample in a study of cytomegalovirus exposure and HLA in healthy donors. Researchers ran the PCR with 60 Vbeta and 13 Jbeta primers. This table comes from immunoSEQ multiplex PCR, and its TCRdb copy is limited to in-frame clones, with some not included. The sample carries approximately 160,000 clones, more than 65% recorded once. Specimen: PBMCs. Source of these receptors: a woman aged 25 to 45 in good health and CMV-seronegative.

This rearrangement joins TRBV5-4 to TRBJ2-7; 7 bases agree with TRBD1. The germline V gene encodes CDR1 SGHNT and CDR2 YYREEE (reference sequence). The J segment lost 2 bases and the V segment lost 0 bases, leaving 8 bases of the junction unmatched. The CDR3 is 16 residues long. CDR3 DNA sequence: TGTGCCAGCAGCTTGGGGCCAAGGGGGCCGACCTACGAGCAGTACTTC. It translates to CASSLGPRGPTYEQYF.

This chain links TRBV9 with TRBJ2-7, with 14 nucleotides matching TRBD2. This CDR3 spans 14 amino acids. CDR1 is SGDLS and CDR2 is YYNGEE in the germline V gene. V lost 6 bases, J lost 6 bases, and 5 bases stayed unmatched. CDR3 sequence (DNA): TGTGCCAGCACCCGGGGGACTAGCGGGAGCGAGCAGTACTTC. This gives the protein CASTRGTSGSEQYF. Using reference TRBV9 and TRBJ2-7 for the parts outside the CDR3, the full variable domain is DSGVTQTPKHLITATGQRVTLRCSPRSGDLSVYWYQQSLDQGLQFLIQYYNGEERAKGNILERFSAQQFPDLHSELNLSSLELGDSALYFCASTRGTSGSEQYFGPGTRLTVT.

The rearrangement uses TRBV28 and TRBJ2-7; 7 positions agree with TRBD2. The CDR3 is 13 residues long. The germline CDR1 and CDR2 sequences are MDHEN and SYDVKM. The trim removed 7 bases at V and 3 bases at J, leaving 6 bases unmatched. In DNA form, the CDR3 reads TGTGCCAGCACGGCGGGAGCCTACTACGAGCAGTACTTC. The encoded protein is CASTAGAYYEQYF.

This clone was counted only a few times. The chain recombines TRBV5-6 with TRBJ2-7, with 8 bases aligning to TRBD1. This CDR3 has 14 amino acids. The J segment lost 5 bases and the V segment lost 4 bases, leaving 8 bases of the junction unmatched. Germline-derived CDR1 and CDR2 are SGHDT and YYEEEE. DNA of the CDR3: TGTGCCAGCAGCCCGACAGGGGTGATCCACGAGCAGTACTTC. Amino acid sequence: CASSPTGVIHEQYF.

The chain is built from TRBV19 and TRBJ2-1; 8 bases agree with TRBD2. The germline gives CDR1 LNHDA, CDR2 SQIVND (reference sequence). V dropped 8 bases and J dropped 6; count of bases not matched to a gene: 12. The CDR3 length is 15 residues. The CDR3: CASENSGSGGNEQFF. In DNA form, the CDR3 reads TGTGCCAGTGAGAACAGCGGGAGTGGAGGCAATGAGCAGTTCTTC. The variable domain in full, completed from reference TRBV19 and TRBJ2-1, reads DGGITQSPKYLFRKEGQNVTLSCEQNLNHDAMYWYRQDPGQGLRLIYYSQIVNDFQKGDIAEGYSVSREKKESFPLTVTSAQKNPTAFYLCASENSGSGGNEQFFGPGTRLTVL.

The V and J genes are TRBV25-1 and TRBJ2-1; TRBD2 matches at 7 bases. V lost 5 bases to trimming and J lost 2 bases; unmatched junction nucleotides: 3. CDR1 is MGHDK, CDR2 SYGVNS, per germline. This CDR3 is built from 14 residues. The CDR3 sequence is CASSRTSAYNEQFF. The CDR3 DNA follows: TGTGCCAGCAGTCGTACTAGCGCCTACAATGAGCAGTTCTTC.

The chain recombines TRBV7-9 with TRBJ2-3, with a possible D match to TRBD1 (5 bases). Trimming pared 1 base from V and 4 bases from J, leaving 15 bases between. The CDR3 contains 16 residues. Germline CDR1 reads SEHNR; CDR2 reads FQNEAQ (reference sequence). The chain's CDR3 is CASSLGRVTSPDTQYF. DNA for the CDR3: TGTGCCAGCAGCTTAGGCAGGGTTACGAGTCCAGATACGCAGTATTTT.

This chain joins TRBV27 and TRBJ2-1; TRBD1 agrees at 8 bases. Germline values: CDR1 MNHEY, CDR2 SMNVEV (reference sequence). CDR3 length: 14 residues. Trimming cost V 7 bases and J 2 bases; bases outside gene matches: 4. The CDR3 loop is CASTLTGAYNEQFF. DNA of the CDR3: TGTGCCAGCACTTTGACAGGGGCCTACAATGAGCAGTTCTTC.

The chain combines TRBV7-2 with TRBJ2-7, with a weak D call TRBD1 (5 bases). Germline CDR1 and CDR2: SGHTA and FQGNSA. Trimming stripped 5 bases from V and 6 bases from J, with 20 bases between. The CDR3 consists of 15 residues. The CDR3 DNA follows: TGTGCCAGCAGCCTACAAAGGTCGTACAGGCCCGAGCAGTACTTC. Translation gives CASSLQRSYRPEQYF. The full variable domain, completed using reference TRBV7-2 and TRBJ2-7, is GAGVSQSPSNKVTEKGKDVELRCDPISGHTALYWYRQSLGQGLEFLIYFQGNSAPDKSGLPSDRFSAERTGGSVSTLTIQRTQQEDSAVYLCASSLQRSYRPEQYFGPGTRLTVT.

The rearrangement links TRBV10-3 to TRBJ1-6, with D perhaps TRBD1 (6 bases). Germline CDR1 and CDR2: ENHRY and SYGVKD. CDR3 length: 14 amino acids. Trimming left V 8 bases short and J 5 bases short, with 13 bases between. The CDR3 bases are TGTGCCATCGGTTGGACAGATGATAATTCACCCCTCCACTTT. It specifies CAIGWTDDNSPLHF.

In regard to this clone: The sample carries other DNA sequences with the same CDR3. The V call is TRBV5-4, the J call TRBJ2-2, with 9 bases aligning to TRBD2. Germline V lookup: CDR1 SGHNT, CDR2 YYREEE (reference sequence). The J segment lost 0 bases and the V segment lost 3 bases, leaving 3 bases of the junction unmatched. There are 16 residues in the CDR3. The CDR3 DNA follows: TGTGCCAGCAGCTCGGGACTAGCCGCGAACACCGGGGAGCTGTTTTTT. Protein sequence: CASSSGLAANTGELFF.

The chain carries TRBV27 and TRBJ2-7; TRBD1 matches 8 bases. The V gene end was trimmed by 3 bases and the J gene end by 3 bases; junction bases not matched to a gene: 7. Germline values: CDR1 MNHEY, CDR2 SMNVEV (reference sequence). CDR3 length: 15 amino acids. The CDR3 DNA sequence: TGTGCCAGCAGTTTCCAGGGGGCTCGGGGCTACGAGCAGTACTTC. This gives the protein CASSFQGARGYEQYF.

The gene calls are TRBV10-1 and TRBJ2-7, with no clear D. The CDR3 is 13 residues long. Trimming left V 9 bases short and J 5 bases short, with 17 bases between. CDR1 WNHNN and CDR2 SYGVQD come from the germline V gene (reference sequence). CDR3 sequence (DNA): TGCGCCAGTTTTCCAGTGGCGAGCGACGAGCAGTACTTC. This encodes CASFPVASDEQYF.

This chain joins TRBV5-3 and TRBJ1-5, with TRBD1 as a possible D gene (5 bases). TRBV5-3 is an ORF, with its function uncertain. The V gene lost 1 base and the J gene lost 6 bases, with 11 bases spanning the gap. This CDR3 spans 14 amino acids. CDR3 in amino acids: CARSLQGSGQPQHF. The CDR3 DNA is TGTGCCAGAAGCTTGCAGGGTTCGGGTCAGCCCCAGCATTTT.

This clone came up a few times. The rearrangement links TRBV6-5 to TRBJ2-1; D not certain. V lost 2 bases and J lost 0, with 5 bases in between. This CDR3 has 14 amino acids. Germline loops: CDR1 MNHEY, CDR2 SVGAGI. CDR3 sequence reads: CASSYLFSYNEQFF. CDR3 DNA: TGTGCCAGCAGTTACCTCTTCTCCTACAATGAGCAGTTCTTC.

This clone was counted a single time. This chain connects TRBV5-1 to TRBJ1-1; D perhaps matches TRBD1 (5 bases). The germline V and J ends were trimmed by 2 bases and 1 base, with 9 bases remaining between them. Germline V gives CDR1 SGHRS, CDR2 YFSETQ. CDR3 length: 14 amino acids. CDR3 bases: TGCGCCAGCAGCTTACTTACAGGGAACACTGAAGCTTTCTTT. This gives the protein CASSLLTGNTEAFF.

V gene TRBV6-5 combines with J gene TRBJ1-2, with D possibly matching TRBD1 (6 bases). Between the trimmed V and J ends, which lost 5 bases and 8 bases, there was a span of 15 bases. Per the germline V gene, CDR1 is MNHEY and CDR2 is SVGAGI. The CDR3 runs 13 residues. CDR3 nucleotides: TGTGCCAGCAGTCGGGACACCCGTACCGGCTACACCTTC. It is translated as CASSRDTRTGYTF.

The chain joins TRBV2 to TRBJ1-2; tentatively, D is TRBD1 (5 bases). Trimming removed 5 bases at V and 2 bases at J, with 15 bases between. Looked up from germline, CDR1 is SNHLY and CDR2 is FYNNEI. There are 15 residues in the CDR3. CDR3 sequence (DNA): TGTGCCAGCAGTTACGGGGGAAAGGGGAACTATGGCTACACCTTC. Translated, it gives CASSYGGKGNYGYTF.

The V gene is TRBV5-1, the J gene TRBJ2-1; 12 bases line up with TRBD2. Looked up from germline, CDR1 is SGHRS and CDR2 is YFSETQ. V gave up 1 base and J gave up 6 bases; unmatched junction bases: 8. This CDR3 comprises 17 residues. CDR3 region: CASSLTPLAGGTNEQFF. CDR3 nucleotide sequence: TGCGCCAGCAGCTTGACACCACTAGCGGGAGGTACCAATGAGCAGTTCTTC.

The V gene is TRBV18, the J gene TRBJ2-1; 7 bases are shared with TRBD1. The CDR3 spans 15 residues. The germline CDR1 and CDR2 sequences are KGHSH and LQKENI. V gave up 5 bases and J gave up 2 bases; unmatched junction bases: 6. The chain's CDR3 is CASSGLTGPYNEQFF. Written as DNA, the CDR3 is TGTGCCAGCTCAGGGTTGACAGGGCCCTACAATGAGCAGTTCTTC.

The chain recombines TRBV18 with TRBJ1-2; a weak D match, TRBD1 (6 bases). Germline CDR1 reads KGHSH; CDR2 reads LQKENI. V lost 8 bases, J lost 4 bases, and 29 bases lay in between. The CDR3 is made up of 18 amino acids. CDR3 sequence reads: CASQHGYREKKKLYGYTF. CDR3 coding DNA: TGTGCCAGCCAGCACGGTTACAGGGAGAAGAAAAAACTCTATGGCTACACCTTC.